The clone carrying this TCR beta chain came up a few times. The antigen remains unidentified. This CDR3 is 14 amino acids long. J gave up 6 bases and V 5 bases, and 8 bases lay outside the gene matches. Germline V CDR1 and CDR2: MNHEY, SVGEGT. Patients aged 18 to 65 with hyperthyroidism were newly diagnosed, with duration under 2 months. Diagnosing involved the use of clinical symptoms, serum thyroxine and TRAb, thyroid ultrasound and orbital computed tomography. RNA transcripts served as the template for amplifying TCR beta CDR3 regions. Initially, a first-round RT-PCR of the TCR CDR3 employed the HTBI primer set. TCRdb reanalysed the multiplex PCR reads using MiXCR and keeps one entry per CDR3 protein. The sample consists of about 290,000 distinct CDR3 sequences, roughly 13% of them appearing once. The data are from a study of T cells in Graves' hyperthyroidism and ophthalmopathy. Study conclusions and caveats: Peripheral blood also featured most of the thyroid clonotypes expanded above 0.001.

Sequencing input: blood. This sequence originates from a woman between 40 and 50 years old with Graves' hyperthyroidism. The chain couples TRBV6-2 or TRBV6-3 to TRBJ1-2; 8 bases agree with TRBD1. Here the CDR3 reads CASSQGATVDGYTF. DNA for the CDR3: TGTGCCAGCAGTCAGGGGGCTACGGTCGATGGCTACACCTTC.